The 25 T cell receptor beta chains below come from one sample, sequenced in a study of blood T cell repertoires in COVID-19. Here immunoSEQ multiplex PCR was the method, and the copy in TCRdb shows in-frame clones only, minus some. The sample carries 150,000 or so clones, around nine tenths recorded once. The specimen was peripheral blood. These receptors came from a woman aged 70-85 years with COVID-19, enrolled during active disease.

V gene TRBV5-4 combines with J gene TRBJ1-1; 7 positions agree with TRBD1. This CDR3 is built from 13 residues. The germline gives CDR1 SGHNT, CDR2 YYREEE (reference sequence). Germline trimming cut 1 base from V and 3 bases from J; bases unmatched to any gene: 0. The CDR3 DNA reads as TGTGCCAGCAGCTTGACAGGGGACACTGAAGCTTTCTTT. Its translation: CASSLTGDTEAFF.

This chain joins TRBV27 and TRBJ2-7, with D maybe TRBD2 (5 bases). The germline V and J ends were trimmed by 6 bases and 2 bases, with 17 bases remaining between them. Germline lookup yields CDR1 MNHEY and CDR2 SMNVEV (reference sequence). CDR3 length: 15 residues. DNA for the CDR3: TGTGCCAGCAGCTCCGGACGGACTTTAGCCTACGAGCAGTACTTC. The encoded protein is CASSSGRTLAYEQYF.

The sample holds one count of this clone. The V and J genes are TRBV6-1 and TRBJ1-5, with D possibly being TRBD1 (5 bases). CDR1 is MNHNS and CDR2 is SASEGT in the germline V gene. This CDR3 contains 14 residues. V was cut by 0 bases and J by 2 bases, with 5 bases left in between. This CDR3 is CASSEAGGNQPQHF. The DNA for the CDR3 is TGTGCCAGCAGTGAAGCAGGGGGCAATCAGCCCCAGCATTTT.

There are a few counts of this clone. The chain couples TRBV6-5 to TRBJ1-5; 7 bases are shared with TRBD1. V lost 3 bases and J lost 7; bases outside the gene matches: 9. CDR1 is MNHEY and CDR2 is SVGAGI in the germline V gene. The CDR3 length is 15 residues. CDR3 protein: CASSYGTVGDQPQHF. The CDR3 region has the DNA TGTGCCAGCAGTTATGGGACAGTAGGGGACCAGCCCCAGCATTTT.

The gene calls are TRBV7-9 and TRBJ1-6; 9 bases agree with TRBD1. The germline V gene encodes CDR1 SEHNR and CDR2 FQNEAQ (reference sequence). The J segment lost 9 bases and the V segment lost 7 bases, leaving 10 bases of the junction unmatched. CDR3 length: 15 amino acids. The CDR3 spells CASTFGTGHGSPLHF. The CDR3, as DNA: TGTGCCAGCACCTTTGGGACAGGGCACGGTTCACCCCTCCACTTT.

The rearrangement joins TRBV7-6 to TRBJ2-5; 8 bases align to TRBD2. Losses at the gene ends were 5 bases for V and 4 bases for J; bases not matched to a gene: 6. Germline loops: CDR1 SGHVS, CDR2 FNYEAQ. The CDR3 has 14 residues. In nucleotides, the CDR3 is TGTGCCAGCAGCCCTGTACGGGGGGGAGAGACCCAGTACTTC. It encodes CASSPVRGGETQYF.

J is TRBJ1-2 and V is TRBV6-2 or TRBV6-3, with 8 bases identical to TRBD1. The trim removed 5 bases at V and 6 bases at J, leaving 11 bases unmatched. The CDR3 runs to 15 residues. Germline V gene data show CDR1 as MNHEY and CDR2 as SVGEGT. The CDR3 spells CASSRRQGILDGYTF. CDR3 bases: TGTGCCAGCAGTCGACGACAGGGGATCCTCGATGGCTACACCTTC.

The V call is TRBV18, the J call TRBJ1-4; the D gene is possibly TRBD1 (6 bases). V dropped 6 bases and J dropped 3 bases, with 20 bases sitting between them. There are 17 residues in the CDR3. From germline, CDR1 is KGHSH and CDR2 LQKENI. The CDR3 bases are TGTGCCAGCTCCCGAATGCGGATACAGGGACCTAATGAAAAACTGTTTTTT. Translation: CASSRMRIQGPNEKLFF.

The J gene is TRBJ2-3, the V gene TRBV5-1; D gene unclear. Between the trimmed V and J ends, which lost 6 bases and 0 bases, there was a span of 11 bases. CDR1 and CDR2 (germline): SGHRS, YFSETQ. The CDR3 runs to 14 residues. The CDR3 region is CASTPLTSTDTQYF. CDR3 in DNA: TGCGCCAGCACCCCCTTAACTAGCACAGATACGCAGTATTTT.

The chain uses TRBV15 and TRBJ2-3, with 7 bases matching TRBD1. There are 16 residues in the CDR3. Germline CDR1 and CDR2: LNHNV and YYDKDF (reference sequence). V shed 5 bases, J shed 4 bases, and the junction held 12 bases outside the gene matches. The CDR3 coding sequence is TGTGCCACCAGCCTCCCGACAGGGATAGGGGCAGATACGCAGTATTTT. It specifies CATSLPTGIGADTQYF.

This sequence joins TRBV19 and TRBJ1-2, with TRBD1 matching over 7 bases. CDR3 size: 15 residues. V lost 2 bases, J lost 3 bases, and 6 bases stayed unmatched. Germline CDR1 LNHDA, CDR2 SQIVND (reference sequence). DNA of the CDR3: TGTGCCAGTAGTATACGCGGACAGGATTACTATGGCTACACCTTC. This encodes CASSIRGQDYYGYTF. The full variable domain, in which reference TRBV19 and TRBJ1-2 provide the parts outside the CDR3, is DGGITQSPKYLFRKEGQNVTLSCEQNLNHDAMYWYRQDPGQGLRLIYYSQIVNDFQKGDIAEGYSVSREKKESFPLTVTSAQKNPTAFYLCASSIRGQDYYGYTFGSGTRLTVV.

The V and J genes are TRBV27 and TRBJ1-5, with no clear D. CDR3 size: 14 residues. V lost 7 bases to trimming and J lost 0 bases, with 10 bases between them. Germline CDR1 MNHEY, CDR2 SMNVEV (reference sequence). CDR3 in DNA: TGTGCCAGCACCCAGACACATAGCAATCAGCCCCAGCATTTT. Translating gives CASTQTHSNQPQHF.

The rearrangement links TRBV5-1 to TRBJ2-1; no clear D. Deletions cut 5 bases from V and 6 bases from J, with 6 bases between. The length of the CDR3 is 11 residues. The V gene's germline CDR1 is SGHRS and CDR2 YFSETQ. The CDR3 DNA sequence: TGCGCCAGCAGTCGGAGCAATGAGCAGTTCTTC. It is translated as CASSRSNEQFF. The whole variable domain, filled in from reference TRBV5-1 and TRBJ2-1, reads KAGVTQTPRYLIKTRGQQVTLSCSPISGHRSVSWYQQTPGQGLQFLFEYFSETQRNKGNFPGRFSGRQFSNSRSEMNVSTLELGDSALYLCASSRSNEQFFGPGTRLTVL.

This chain links TRBV10-1 with TRBJ1-1; unclear D gene. With 4 bases removed from V and 1 base from J, the gap between germline ends came to 7 bases. Germline V gene sequence: CDR1 WNHNN, CDR2 SYGVQD (reference sequence). The CDR3 contains 13 residues. CDR3 sequence reads: CASSGGKNTEAFF. The CDR3 DNA is TGCGCCAGCAGTGGAGGAAAGAACACTGAAGCTTTCTTT.

The chain has TRBV11-2 and TRBJ1-3; 7 nucleotides line up with TRBD1. The trim removed 5 bases at V and 1 base at J, leaving 5 bases unmatched. Germline assignment: CDR1 SGHAT and CDR2 FQNNGV. The CDR3 totals 15 residues. Written as DNA, the CDR3 is TGTGCCAGCAGCACCCAGGGGGAGTCTGGAAACACCATATATTTT. Its protein product is CASSTQGESGNTIYF.

The chain has TRBV6-5 and TRBJ1-1; 8 nucleotides agree with TRBD1. Germline V gene lookup returns CDR1 MNHEY and CDR2 SVGAGI. The CDR3 length is 15 residues. The trim removed 6 bases at V and 1 base at J, leaving 7 bases unmatched. DNA for the CDR3: TGTGCCAGCAGAAGAGTAGGACAGGGGAACACTGAAGCTTTCTTT. Translated, it gives CASRRVGQGNTEAFF.

This clone was recorded once. The chain employs TRBV27 and TRBJ2-1; tentative D call: TRBD1 (5 bases). This CDR3 comprises 13 residues. CDR1 and CDR2 from the germline V gene are MNHEY and SMNVEV (reference sequence). With 2 bases removed from V and 9 bases from J, the gap between germline ends came to 11 bases. This chain's CDR3 is CASSLARVGEQFF. CDR3 sequence (DNA): TGTGCCAGCAGTTTAGCCAGGGTCGGTGAGCAGTTCTTC.

DNA for the CDR3: TGTGCCATCAGAGGGAGGGATGAGCAGTTCTTC. Translation: CAIRGRDEQFF. J is TRBJ2-1 and V is TRBV10-3, with 7 nucleotides matching TRBD2. CDR1 ENHRY and CDR2 SYGVKD come from the germline V gene. The trim removed 6 bases at V and 8 bases at J, leaving 1 base unmatched. The CDR3 contains 11 residues.

The J gene is TRBJ2-1, the V gene TRBV11-1; D perhaps matches TRBD2 (7 bases). The ends were cut back, 1 base at V and 10 bases at J, with 14 bases in the middle. Germline CDR1 SGHAT, CDR2 FQDESV (reference sequence). The CDR3 sequence is 14 residues long. The chain's CDR3 is CASSLVRGAGEQFF. The CDR3 nucleotides are TGTGCCAGCAGCTTAGTCCGGGGGGCCGGGGAGCAGTTCTTC.

The chain carries TRBV5-1 and TRBJ1-3; the match to TRBD1 covers 7 bases. Unmatched junction bases numbered 5, after V lost 0 bases and J lost 2 bases. Germline V gene data show CDR1 as SGHRS and CDR2 as YFSETQ. The CDR3 extends over 16 amino acids. CDR3 DNA: TGCGCCAGCAGCTTGGTACCAGGGGGAACTGGAAACACCATATATTTT. Translated: CASSLVPGGTGNTIYF.

This clone was counted once. V is TRBV19 and J is TRBJ1-2, with D possibly TRBD1 on 6 matching bases. The germline V gene has CDR1 LNHDA and CDR2 SQIVND (reference sequence). The CDR3 runs 15 residues. V was pared by 3 bases and J by 2 bases, with 13 bases between. The CDR3 spells CASSIGQGKNYGYTF. CDR3 nucleotide sequence: TGTGCCAGTAGTATTGGGCAGGGGAAGAACTATGGCTACACCTTC.

CDR3 DNA: TGTGCCAGCAGCTTTAGGCGGGGGTCAGATACGCAGTATTTT. Amino acid sequence: CASSFRRGSDTQYF. The chain is built from TRBV11-1 and TRBJ2-3, with 7 positions matching TRBD2. CDR3 size: 14 residues. Germline assignment: CDR1 SGHAT and CDR2 FQDESV (reference sequence). V shed 3 bases and J 4 bases; nucleotides not matched to a gene: 4. The whole variable domain, remainder taken from reference TRBV11-1 and TRBJ2-3, is EAEVAQSPRYKITEKSQAVAFWCDPISGHATLYWYRQILGQGPELLVQFQDESVVDDSQLPKDRFSAERLKGVDSTLKIQPAELGDSAMYLCASSFRRGSDTQYFGPGTRLTVL.

The chain joins TRBV18 to TRBJ1-2, with 8 bases fitting TRBD1. This CDR3 contains 14 residues. V lost 3 bases and J lost 7; bases outside the gene matches: 7. Germline CDR1 and CDR2: KGHSH and LQKENI. The CDR3 DNA reads TGTGCCAGCTCACCGGGACAGGAGGTTCGTGGCTACACCTTC. Translating gives CASSPGQEVRGYTF.

CDR3 bases: TGCGCCAGCAGCGGGGGGACAGGGAGAAGTTTTGGCGAGCAGTACTTC. Amino acid sequence: CASSGGTGRSFGEQYF. The chain recombines TRBV5-1 with TRBJ2-7, with 9 bases that match TRBD1. The germline V gene encodes CDR1 SGHRS and CDR2 YFSETQ. The trim removed 4 bases at V and 6 bases at J, leaving 14 bases unmatched. The CDR3 contains 16 residues. Based on the CDR3 plus reference TRBV5-1 and TRBJ2-7, the full variable domain is KAGVTQTPRYLIKTRGQQVTLSCSPISGHRSVSWYQQTPGQGLQFLFEYFSETQRNKGNFPGRFSGRQFSNSRSEMNVSTLELGDSALYLCASSGGTGRSFGEQYFGPGTRLTVT.

The chain recombines TRBV5-5 with TRBJ2-5; perhaps TRBD2 as D (6 bases). V was pared by 5 bases and J by 2 bases, with 13 bases between. The CDR3 runs to 14 residues. CDR1 is SGHKS and CDR2 is YYEKEE in the germline V gene (reference sequence). The CDR3 nucleotides read TGTGCCAGCAGACCGGGACTGAATCAAGAGACCCAGTACTTC. Its protein is CASRPGLNQETQYF. The full variable domain, rest sourced from reference TRBV5-5 and TRBJ2-5, is DAGVTQSPTHLIKTRGQQVTLRCSPISGHKSVSWYQQVLGQGPQFIFQYYEKEERGRGNFPDRFSARQFPNYSSELNVNALLLGDSALYLCASRPGLNQETQYFGPGTRLLVL.